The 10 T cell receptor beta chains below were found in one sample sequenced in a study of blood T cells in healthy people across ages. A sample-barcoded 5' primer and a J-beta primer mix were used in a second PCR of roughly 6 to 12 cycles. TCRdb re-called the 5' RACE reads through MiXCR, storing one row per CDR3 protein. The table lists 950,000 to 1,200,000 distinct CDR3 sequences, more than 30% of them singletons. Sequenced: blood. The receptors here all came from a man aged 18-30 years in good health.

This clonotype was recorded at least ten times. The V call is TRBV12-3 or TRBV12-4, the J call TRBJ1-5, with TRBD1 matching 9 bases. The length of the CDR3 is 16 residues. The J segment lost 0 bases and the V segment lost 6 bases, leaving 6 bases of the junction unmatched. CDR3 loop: CASSNAGQGSNQPQHF. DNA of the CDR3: TGTGCCAGCAGCAACGCGGGACAGGGTAGCAATCAGCCCCAGCATTTT.

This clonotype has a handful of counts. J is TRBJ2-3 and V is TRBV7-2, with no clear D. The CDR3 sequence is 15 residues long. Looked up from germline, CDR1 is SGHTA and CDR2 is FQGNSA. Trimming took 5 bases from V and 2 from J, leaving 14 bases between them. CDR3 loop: CASSKAPRNTDTQYF. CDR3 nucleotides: TGTGCCAGCAGCAAAGCCCCTCGCAACACAGATACGCAGTATTTT. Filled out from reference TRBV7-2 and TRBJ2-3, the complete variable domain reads GAGVSQSPSNKVTEKGKDVELRCDPISGHTALYWYRQSLGQGLEFLIYFQGNSAPDKSGLPSDRFSAERTGGSVSTLTIQRTQQEDSAVYLCASSKAPRNTDTQYFGPGTRLTVL.

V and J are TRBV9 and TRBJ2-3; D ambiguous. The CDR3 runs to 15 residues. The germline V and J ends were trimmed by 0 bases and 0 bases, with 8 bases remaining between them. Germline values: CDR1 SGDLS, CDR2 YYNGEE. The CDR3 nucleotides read TGTGCCAGCAGCGTAGGGGCTTCTAGCACAGATACGCAGTATTTT. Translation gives CASSVGASSTDTQYF.

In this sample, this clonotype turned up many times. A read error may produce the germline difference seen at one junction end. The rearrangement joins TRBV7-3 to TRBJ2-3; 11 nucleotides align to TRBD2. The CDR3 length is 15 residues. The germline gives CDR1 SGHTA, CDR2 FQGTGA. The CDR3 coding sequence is TGCGCCAGCAGCCTTAGCGGGGGGGCCACAGATACGCAGTATTTT. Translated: CASSLSGGATDTQYF.

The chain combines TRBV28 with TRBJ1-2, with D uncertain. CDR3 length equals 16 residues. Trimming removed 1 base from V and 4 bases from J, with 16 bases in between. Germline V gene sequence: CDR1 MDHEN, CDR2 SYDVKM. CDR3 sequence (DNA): TGTGCCAGCAGTTTATACCAGGTCCCGGGCGGCTATGGCTACACCTTC. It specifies CASSLYQVPGGYGYTF.

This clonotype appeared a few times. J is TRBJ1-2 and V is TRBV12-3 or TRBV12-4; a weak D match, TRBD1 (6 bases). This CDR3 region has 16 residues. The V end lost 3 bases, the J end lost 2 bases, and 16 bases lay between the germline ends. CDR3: CASSFWVAGANYGYTF. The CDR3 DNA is TGTGCCAGCAGTTTTTGGGTGGCAGGGGCAAACTATGGCTACACCTTC.

The CDR3: CASSPLPTMNTEAFF. The CDR3 DNA sequence: TGTGCCAGCAGCCCCCTACCCACAATGAACACTGAAGCTTTCTTT. The rearrangement uses TRBV4-2 and TRBJ1-1; unclear D gene. Germline lookup yields CDR1 LGHNA and CDR2 YNFKEQ. V was clipped by 4 bases and J by 0 bases, with 12 bases between them. This CDR3 has 15 amino acids.

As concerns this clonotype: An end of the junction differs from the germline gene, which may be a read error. The DNA of the CDR3 is TGTGCCAACAGTTTCGGTCTGGAGGGTCTTAATTCACCCCTCCACTTT. Translation: CANSFGLEGLNSPLHF. This chain connects TRBV27 to TRBJ1-6; D is uncertain. The CDR3 runs to 16 residues. The germline CDR1 and CDR2 sequences are MNHEY and SMNVEV (reference sequence).

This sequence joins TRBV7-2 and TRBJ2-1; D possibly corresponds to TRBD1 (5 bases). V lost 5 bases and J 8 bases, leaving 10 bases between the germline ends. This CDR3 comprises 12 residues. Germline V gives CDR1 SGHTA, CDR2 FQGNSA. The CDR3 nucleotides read TGTGCCAGCAGCCCACAACAGGATGAGCAGTTCTTC. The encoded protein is CASSPQQDEQFF.

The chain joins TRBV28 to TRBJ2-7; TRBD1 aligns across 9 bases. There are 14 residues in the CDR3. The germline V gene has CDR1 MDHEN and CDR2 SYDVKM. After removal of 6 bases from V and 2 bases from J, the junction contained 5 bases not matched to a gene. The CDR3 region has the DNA TGTGCCAGCAGAAGAAGGGACAGGGCCTACGAGCAGTACTTC. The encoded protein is CASRRRDRAYEQYF.